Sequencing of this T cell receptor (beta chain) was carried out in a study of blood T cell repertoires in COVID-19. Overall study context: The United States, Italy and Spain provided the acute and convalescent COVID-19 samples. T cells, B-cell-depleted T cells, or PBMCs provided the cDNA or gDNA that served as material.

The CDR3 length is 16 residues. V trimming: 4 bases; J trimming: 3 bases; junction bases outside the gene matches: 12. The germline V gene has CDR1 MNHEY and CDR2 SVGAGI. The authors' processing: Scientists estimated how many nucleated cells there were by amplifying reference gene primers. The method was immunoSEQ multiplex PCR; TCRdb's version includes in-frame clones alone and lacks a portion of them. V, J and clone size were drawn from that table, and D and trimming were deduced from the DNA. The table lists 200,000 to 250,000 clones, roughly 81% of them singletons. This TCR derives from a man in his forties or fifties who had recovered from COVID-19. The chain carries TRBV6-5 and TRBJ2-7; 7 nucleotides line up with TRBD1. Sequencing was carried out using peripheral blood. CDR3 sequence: CASSSKRPGQSYEQYF. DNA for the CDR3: TGTGCCAGCAGTTCAAAAAGACCGGGACAGAGCTACGAGCAGTACTTC.